The 11 T cell receptor beta chains in this list originate from one sample, sequenced in a study of blood T cell repertoires in COVID-19. Assay: immunoSEQ multiplex PCR; the TCRdb copy retains only in-frame clones and omits some. Seen here are about 190,000 clones, around 85% observed once, and the top ten hold around 12%. Sequences were obtained from peripheral blood. These receptors all come from a woman aged 50 to 60 with acute or convalescent COVID-19.

The V and J genes are TRBV27 and TRBJ1-4; D unclear. Germline loops: CDR1 MNHEY, CDR2 SMNVEV (reference sequence). The CDR3 totals 14 residues. The V gene lost 6 bases and the J gene lost 12 bases, with 20 bases spanning the gap. This chain's CDR3 is CASRARTVLGELFF. In nucleotides, the CDR3 is TGTGCCAGCAGGGCCCGGACGGTCCTCGGGGAACTGTTTTTT.

The chain couples TRBV28 to TRBJ1-6, with 9 nucleotides matching TRBD1. Germline V gives CDR1 MDHEN, CDR2 SYDVKM. After removal of 6 bases from V and 5 bases from J, the junction contained 5 bases not matched to a gene. The CDR3 consists of 15 residues. The CDR3 region has the DNA TGTGCCAGCAGCCCCGGGACAGGGAATAATTCACCCCTCCACTTT. This sequence encodes CASSPGTGNNSPLHF.

A few counts support this clone. The rearrangement links TRBV7-2 to TRBJ2-3; 8 bases are shared with TRBD2. V gave up 3 bases and J gave up 5 bases; unmatched junction bases: 4. The germline CDR1 and CDR2 sequences are SGHTA and FQGNSA. The CDR3 loop spans 14 amino acids. In DNA, the CDR3 is TGTGCCAGCAGCTTTGCGGGAGGAATAGATACGCAGTATTTT. This codes for CASSFAGGIDTQYF.

This clone was found a few times. The J gene is TRBJ1-1, the V gene TRBV25-1; D call uncertain. V was shortened by 4 bases and J by 3 bases, with 12 bases between the two germline ends. Germline V gene sequence: CDR1 MGHDK, CDR2 SYGVNS. The CDR3 totals 14 residues. The CDR3 DNA follows: TGTGCCAGCAGTGGGAGTTTCGGGGACACTGAAGCTTTCTTT. Encoded protein: CASSGSFGDTEAFF. The entire variable domain, with the rest obtained from reference TRBV25-1 and TRBJ1-1, is as follows: EADIYQTPRYLVIGTGKKITLECSQTMGHDKMYWYQQDPGMELHLIHYSYGVNSTEKGDLSSESTVSRIRTEHFPLTLESARPSHTSQYLCASSGSFGDTEAFFGQGTRLTVV.

The chain employs TRBV7-9 and TRBJ1-2, with D tentatively TRBD1 (6 bases). Germline V gene sequence: CDR1 SEHNR, CDR2 FQNEAQ (reference sequence). The CDR3 has 11 amino acids. Written as DNA, the CDR3 is TGTGGAACTGAGGGGGTCTATGGCTACACCTTC. Protein sequence: CGTEGVYGYTF.

This clone was seen more than once but under ten times. The gene calls are TRBV19 and TRBJ1-5, with a weak D call TRBD1 (5 bases). The V end lost 6 bases, the J end lost 2 bases, and 8 bases lay between the germline ends. The CDR3 is 13 residues long. Germline loops: CDR1 LNHDA, CDR2 SQIVND (reference sequence). The CDR3 DNA sequence: TGTGCCAGTAGGAAACAGGGCAATCAGCCCCAGCATTTT. Protein sequence: CASRKQGNQPQHF. Drawing the rest from reference TRBV19 and TRBJ1-5, the complete variable domain is DGGITQSPKYLFRKEGQNVTLSCEQNLNHDAMYWYRQDPGQGLRLIYYSQIVNDFQKGDIAEGYSVSREKKESFPLTVTSAQKNPTAFYLCASRKQGNQPQHFGDGTRLSIL.

This clone was counted a few times. This sequence joins TRBV28 and TRBJ1-1; D is ambiguous. There are 15 residues in the CDR3. The germline V gene encodes CDR1 MDHEN and CDR2 SYDVKM. Trimming removed 4 bases from V and 5 bases from J, with 17 bases in between. CDR3 bases: TGTGCCAGCAGTTCCCCACACTCCGGAGGGACTGAAGCTTTCTTT. Translation: CASSSPHSGGTEAFF.

The rearrangement joins TRBV5-1 to TRBJ1-4; D remains unclear. The germline V and J ends were trimmed by 3 bases and 3 bases, with 9 bases remaining between them. CDR3 length equals 14 residues. The V gene's germline CDR1 is SGHRS and CDR2 YFSETQ. CDR3 amino acids: CASSWSGANEKLFF. DNA of the CDR3: TGCGCCAGCAGCTGGAGCGGGGCTAATGAAAAACTGTTTTTT.

This sequence joins TRBV6-6 and TRBJ1-1, with a tentative D call TRBD1 (6 bases). The CDR3 runs to 15 residues. CDR1 and CDR2 from the germline V gene are MNHNY and SVGAGI (reference sequence). The germline V and J ends were trimmed by 6 bases and 0 bases, with 14 bases remaining between them. The CDR3 here is CASSHVKGVNTEAFF. The CDR3 DNA reads as TGTGCCAGCAGCCACGTGAAGGGGGTGAACACTGAAGCTTTCTTT.

The chain carries TRBV6-1 and TRBJ1-6; D gene ambiguous. The CDR3 is made up of 14 amino acids. Trimming took 0 bases from V and 11 from J, leaving 11 bases between them. Per germline, CDR1 MNHNS and CDR2 SASEGT. Here the CDR3 reads CASSEAVQAAPLHF. For the CDR3, the DNA is TGTGCCAGCAGTGAAGCTGTCCAGGCCGCACCCCTCCACTTT.

This clone is categorized as medium-sized. The V gene is TRBV27, the J gene TRBJ1-2; TRBD1 might be the D (6 bases). This CDR3 comprises 15 residues. Germline V CDR1 and CDR2: MNHEY, SMNVEV (reference sequence). V was cut by 2 bases and J by 4 bases, with 14 bases left in between. Here the CDR3 reads CASSLSTGSLYGYTF. DNA for the CDR3: TGTGCCAGCAGTTTAAGTACAGGGAGCCTCTATGGCTACACCTTC.